This passage covers 20 T cell receptor beta chains from one sample sequenced in a study of shared clonotypes between healthy human individuals. Produced via immunoSEQ multiplex PCR; TCRdb's table is partial and in-frame only. The sample includes about 1.9 million clones, 93% seen only once; the top ten take around 1.8%. As defined, naive CD8 cells were CD45RO-negative and positively selected for CCR7, with terminally differentiated effector memory CD45RA+ cells excluded. Sequencing was done on a sample of naive CD8+ T cells from PBMCs. The receptors derive from a man aged 18-30 years in good health. Some clones in this sample may be carry-over from other donors' samples.

This clone has just one count. The DNA for the CDR3 is TGTGCCAGCAGCGTAGAGACGACTAGCGGGAAGTACAATGAGCAGTTCTTC. Translating gives CASSVETTSGKYNEQFF. This sequence joins TRBV9 and TRBJ2-1; 11 bases agree with TRBD2. CDR3 length equals 17 residues. CDR1 is SGDLS and CDR2 is YYNGEE in the germline V gene. V was pared by 0 bases and J by 4 bases, with 6 bases of the junction left unmatched.

The chain recombines TRBV9 with TRBJ1-4; D possibly corresponds to TRBD1 (5 bases). Germline CDR1 reads SGDLS; CDR2 reads YYNGEE. V was trimmed by 0 bases and J by 3 bases, leaving 12 bases between them. This CDR3 has 16 amino acids. The CDR3 here is CASSVVPSGPNEKLFF. As DNA, the CDR3 is TGTGCCAGCAGCGTAGTCCCCTCGGGGCCTAATGAAAAACTGTTTTTT.

The rearrangement links TRBV28 to TRBJ2-4, with a possible D match to TRBD1 (6 bases). The V end was cut by 6 bases, the J end by 0 bases, with 18 bases between. There are 17 residues in the CDR3. Germline-derived CDR1 and CDR2 are MDHEN and SYDVKM. The CDR3 is CASRSPTGHRAKNIQYF. CDR3 nucleotide sequence: TGTGCCAGCAGATCGCCGACAGGACACAGAGCCAAAAACATTCAGTACTTC.

The V and J genes are TRBV10-3 and TRBJ1-5; no clear D gene. This CDR3 region has 18 residues. V was cut by 2 bases and J by 2 bases, with 19 bases left in between. Germline assignment: CDR1 ENHRY and CDR2 SYGVKD. As DNA, the CDR3 is TGTGCCATCAGTGAGCTCCGGACGGACGGAATAGGCAATCAGCCCCAGCATTTT. Translated, it gives CAISELRTDGIGNQPQHF.

The table lists this clone with a few counts. Other DNA sequences in the sample encode the same CDR3. The rearrangement uses TRBV27 and TRBJ1-5; D gene uncertain. The CDR3 totals 14 residues. Germline values: CDR1 MNHEY, CDR2 SMNVEV (reference sequence). The germline V and J ends were trimmed by 5 bases and 0 bases, with 8 bases remaining between them. The CDR3 is CASSPNYSNQPQHF. DNA for the CDR3: TGTGCCAGCAGTCCGAATTATAGCAATCAGCCCCAGCATTTT.

The chain couples TRBV7-2 to TRBJ2-7; 7 bases are a match to TRBD2. Per the germline V gene, CDR1 is SGHTA and CDR2 is FQGNSA. Trimming removed 5 bases from V and 3 bases from J; junction bases left unmatched: 10. CDR3 length equals 15 residues. CDR3 in amino acids: CASSERDYPDYEQYF. The CDR3 DNA sequence: TGTGCCAGCAGCGAAAGGGACTACCCGGACTACGAGCAGTACTTC.

The V and J genes are TRBV18 and TRBJ1-2; D might be TRBD1 (5 bases). Per the germline V gene, CDR1 is KGHSH and CDR2 is LQKENI. The V gene lost 6 bases and the J gene lost 3 bases, with 14 bases spanning the gap. The CDR3 runs to 14 residues. The CDR3 loop is CASSPPRRDYGYTF. For the CDR3, the DNA is TGTGCCAGCTCCCCCCCCCGCAGGGACTATGGCTACACCTTC. Supplemented by reference TRBV18 and TRBJ1-2, the full variable domain reads NAGVMQNPRHLVRRRGQEARLRCSPMKGHSHVYWYRQLPEEGLKFMVYLQKENIIDESGMPKERFSAEFPKEGPSILRIQQVVRGDSAAYFCASSPPRRDYGYTFGSGTRLTVV.

This chain uses TRBV5-1 with TRBJ1-1; perhaps TRBD1 as D (6 bases). The germline gives CDR1 SGHRS, CDR2 YFSETQ. V gave up 2 bases and J gave up 2 bases, with 13 bases separating them. CDR3 length: 15 residues. In nucleotides, the CDR3 is TGCGCCAGCAGCTTAAACTTGGGGGGCAACACTGAAGCTTTCTTT. Protein: CASSLNLGGNTEAFF.

The chain employs TRBV15 and TRBJ2-7; 12 positions agree with TRBD2. The CDR3 covers 14 residues. With 3 bases clipped from V and 6 bases from J, the junction kept 3 bases outside the gene matches. CDR1 and CDR2 (germline): LNHNV, YYDKDF (reference sequence). In DNA, the CDR3 is TGTGCCACCAGCAGGACTAGCGGGAGTCCCGAGCAGTACTTC. The encoded protein is CATSRTSGSPEQYF.

This clone was found once. The rearrangement uses TRBV29-1 and TRBJ2-1; D remains ambiguous. The CDR3 has 14 amino acids. The germline V gene encodes CDR1 SQVTM and CDR2 ANQGSEA. Trimming left V 7 bases short and J 3 bases short, with 16 bases between. CDR3 coding DNA: TGCAGCGCCCTTGAGAGGAGCAACTACAATGAGCAGTTCTTC. This translates into CSALERSNYNEQFF.

As for this clone: The same CDR3 can be traced to other DNA sequences in this sample. V is TRBV28 and J is TRBJ1-2, with 8 bases lining up with TRBD1. Germline CDR1 MDHEN, CDR2 SYDVKM. Trimming took 1 base from V and 8 from J; bases not matched to a gene: 3. The CDR3 spans 13 residues. The chain's CDR3 is CASSLSGGGGYTF. CDR3 sequence (DNA): TGTGCCAGCAGTTTATCAGGGGGCGGCGGCTACACCTTC.

Of note for this clone: The same CDR3 also results from other DNA sequences found in this sample. This chain joins TRBV5-4 and TRBJ2-7, with D maybe TRBD2 (5 bases). V lost 0 bases and J lost 3, with 7 bases in between. CDR3 length: 13 amino acids. The germline gives CDR1 SGHNT, CDR2 YYREEE (reference sequence). The CDR3 sequence: CASSLGGVYEQYF. CDR3 sequence (DNA): TGTGCCAGCAGCTTGGGGGGAGTCTACGAGCAGTACTTC.

The CDR3 DNA reads as TGTGCCATAACGATACCGACGTACAATGAGCAGTTCTTC. Translating it yields CAITIPTYNEQFF. The V and J genes are TRBV7-9 and TRBJ2-1; D remains ambiguous. The ends were cut back, 10 bases at V and 4 bases at J, with 14 bases in the middle. This CDR3 has 13 residues. The germline V gene has CDR1 SEHNR and CDR2 FQNEAQ (reference sequence).

The chain carries TRBV14 and TRBJ2-7; D possibly corresponds to TRBD1 (6 bases). Germline CDR1 SGHDN, CDR2 FVKESK. This CDR3 spans 14 amino acids. Trimming removed 2 bases from V and 2 bases from J, with 10 bases in between. The CDR3 loop is CASSQYGQTYEQYF. CDR3 coding DNA: TGTGCCAGCAGCCAATACGGACAGACCTACGAGCAGTACTTC. Drawing the rest from reference TRBV14 and TRBJ2-7, the complete variable domain is EAGVTQFPSHSVIEKGQTVTLRCDPISGHDNLYWYRRVMGKEIKFLLHFVKESKQDESGMPNNRFLAERTGGTYSTLKVQPAELEDSGVYFCASSQYGQTYEQYFGPGTRLTVT.

The J gene is TRBJ2-3, the V gene TRBV5-4; no definite D call. Trimming removed 4 bases at V and 4 bases at J, with 10 bases between. The CDR3 loop spans 13 amino acids. The germline gives CDR1 SGHNT, CDR2 YYREEE (reference sequence). The CDR3 loop reads CASSPSFPDTQYF. CDR3 sequence (DNA): TGTGCCAGCAGCCCTTCCTTCCCAGATACGCAGTATTTT.

Comments on this clone: The sample holds other DNA sequences that translate to the same CDR3. The rearrangement uses TRBV27 and TRBJ2-7; D is unresolved. Germline V gene sequence: CDR1 MNHEY, CDR2 SMNVEV (reference sequence). This CDR3 has 13 residues. V was cut by 5 bases and J by 4 bases, with 12 bases left in between. CDR3 sequence (DNA): TGTGCCAGCAGTCACGGGCAATCATACGAGCAGTACTTC. It codes for CASSHGQSYEQYF.

The V and J genes are TRBV29-1 and TRBJ2-1; 7 nucleotides align to TRBD2. Germline V gene sequence: CDR1 SQVTM, CDR2 ANQGSEA. The CDR3 has 15 residues. Trimming removed 2 bases from V and 9 bases from J; junction bases left unmatched: 13. CDR3 in DNA: TGCAGCGTTGAACTGCGGCACCTACGCGGGAGTGAGCAGTTCTTC. Protein: CSVELRHLRGSEQFF.

Written as DNA, the CDR3 is TGTGCCAGCGGACCCCTGTTCAATGAGCAGTTCTTC. Residues: CASGPLFNEQFF. This sequence joins TRBV25-1 and TRBJ2-1; D is uncertain. V lost 8 bases and J 6 bases, leaving 11 bases between the germline ends. Germline V CDR1 and CDR2: MGHDK, SYGVNS. The CDR3 sequence is 12 residues long.

As to this clone: Within the sample, other DNA sequences also encode this same CDR3. This chain joins TRBV5-1 and TRBJ2-7; D remains ambiguous. The CDR3 sequence is 14 residues long. Germline CDR1 SGHRS, CDR2 YFSETQ. Trimming left V 0 bases short and J 2 bases short, with 9 bases between. The CDR3 sequence: CASSLGSGAYEQYF. The CDR3 DNA is TGCGCCAGCAGCTTGGGTTCTGGTGCCTACGAGCAGTACTTC.

Only one count was recorded for this clone. This chain connects TRBV11-2 to TRBJ2-1; 9 bases map to TRBD2. V shed 0 bases and J 7 bases; nucleotides not matched to a gene: 13. CDR3 length: 18 residues. From germline, CDR1 is SGHAT and CDR2 FQNNGV. The CDR3 nucleotides read TGTGCCAGCAGCTTAGATACAGCGGGAGGTATCTTTAGAAATGAGCAGTTCTTC. Translated: CASSLDTAGGIFRNEQFF.